These 24 T cell receptor beta chains came from one sample sequenced in a study of blood T cell repertoires in COVID-19. Produced via immunoSEQ multiplex PCR; TCRdb's table is partial and in-frame only. The sample carries 180,000 or so clones, approximately 83% recorded once. Input material: peripheral blood. These receptors came from a human donor with active or convalescent COVID-19. The donor label of this sample is uncertain.

This clone was seen a handful of times. This chain joins TRBV7-9 and TRBJ1-5, with 7 bases fitting TRBD1. CDR3 length: 16 amino acids. V was pared by 4 bases and J by 6 bases, with 12 bases of the junction left unmatched. Germline loops: CDR1 SEHNR, CDR2 FQNEAQ (reference sequence). This CDR3 reads CASSSSTGVGSQPQHF. In DNA, the CDR3 is TGTGCCAGCAGCTCATCAACAGGGGTGGGTAGTCAGCCCCAGCATTTT.

The table lists this clone with a few counts. The genes are TRBV28 and TRBJ2-6, with unresolved D. The CDR3 is made up of 14 amino acids. V was pared by 5 bases and J by 0 bases, with 5 bases between. Germline loops: CDR1 MDHEN, CDR2 SYDVKM. This chain's CDR3 is CASSLTSGANVLTF. CDR3 nucleotides: TGTGCCAGCAGTCTAACCTCTGGGGCCAACGTCCTGACTTTC.

This sequence joins TRBV7-2 and TRBJ2-5, with 8 bases lining up with TRBD2. Trimming removed 5 bases from V and 5 bases from J; junction bases left unmatched: 16. This CDR3 has 17 amino acids. The germline V gene encodes CDR1 SGHTA and CDR2 FQGNSA. This CDR3 is CASSQQGGAGGAETQYF. CDR3 in DNA: TGTGCCAGCAGCCAACAGGGAGGGGCGGGGGGCGCGGAGACCCAGTACTTC.

The chain links TRBV9 to TRBJ2-1; 14 bases are shared with TRBD2. Germline V gene lookup returns CDR1 SGDLS and CDR2 YYNGEE. The CDR3 length is 17 residues. V dropped 2 bases and J dropped 6; count of bases not matched to a gene: 7. The CDR3 nucleotides read TGTGCCAGCAGCGTGGCGACTAGCGGGAGGGTACGCAATGAGCAGTTCTTC. Translating gives CASSVATSGRVRNEQFF.

The chain carries TRBV7-2 and TRBJ1-5; tentative D call: TRBD1 (6 bases). There are 14 residues in the CDR3. Between the trimmed V and J ends, which lost 6 bases and 6 bases, there was a span of 15 bases. Germline CDR1 SGHTA, CDR2 FQGNSA. The CDR3 protein is CASRLSDRSQPQHF. The DNA of the CDR3 is TGTGCCAGCAGACTCTCGGACAGATCTCAGCCCCAGCATTTT.

V is TRBV24-1 and J is TRBJ2-5, with D possibly matching TRBD1 (6 bases). Trimming stripped 3 bases from V and 0 bases from J, with 10 bases between. Germline CDR1 is KGHDR and CDR2 is SFDVKD. The CDR3 sequence is 15 residues long. CDR3 loop: CATSDGTQYQETQYF. CDR3 DNA: TGTGCCACCAGTGATGGGACACAGTACCAAGAGACCCAGTACTTC.

The rearrangement joins TRBV6-6 to TRBJ1-3; no reliable D call. The CDR3 runs 11 residues. The V and J ends lost 5 bases and 4 bases respectively, with 3 bases between them. Germline loops: CDR1 MNHNY, CDR2 SVGAGI (reference sequence). CDR3 coding DNA: TGTGCCAGCAGTACAGGAAACACCATATATTTT. Translated, it gives CASSTGNTIYF.

V usage is TRBV9 and J usage is TRBJ1-1, with a weak D call TRBD1 (6 bases). V lost 3 bases to trimming and J lost 4 bases, with 10 bases between them. The CDR3 contains 13 residues. The germline gives CDR1 SGDLS, CDR2 YYNGEE. The CDR3 here is CASSARGITEAFF. The CDR3 DNA reads as TGTGCCAGCAGCGCCAGGGGAATCACTGAAGCTTTCTTT.

This sequence joins TRBV19 and TRBJ1-4; unclear D gene. Germline CDR1 and CDR2: LNHDA and SQIVND (reference sequence). V gave up 9 bases and J gave up 7 bases, with 15 bases separating them. CDR3 length: 13 amino acids. CDR3: CASGEGFGEKLFF. The CDR3 bases are TGTGCCAGCGGAGAGGGTTTCGGTGAAAAACTGTTTTTT.

This rearrangement joins TRBV2 to TRBJ2-7; 7 bases map to TRBD1. There are 12 residues in the CDR3. Germline V CDR1 and CDR2: SNHLY, FYNNEI. V shed 8 bases and J 1 base; nucleotides not matched to a gene: 2. CDR3 sequence (DNA): TGTGCCAGCGGGACAGCTTCCTACGAGCAGTACTTC. Encoded protein: CASGTASYEQYF.

The chain employs TRBV20-1 and TRBJ2-7, with 8 bases fitting TRBD2. The CDR3 is 14 residues long. The V and J ends lost 3 bases and 3 bases, in that order; junction bases with no gene match: 7. CDR1 and CDR2 (germline): DFQATT, SNEGSKA (reference sequence). The CDR3 region has the DNA TGCAGTGCTAGTCGTGGACTAGCAGGCTACGAGCAGTACTTC. It translates to CSASRGLAGYEQYF.

This rearrangement joins TRBV7-2 to TRBJ1-5, with 10 bases lining up with TRBD1. Losses at the gene ends were 5 bases for V and 7 bases for J; bases not matched to a gene: 8. The CDR3 covers 15 residues. The germline CDR1 and CDR2 sequences are SGHTA and FQGNSA. The CDR3, as DNA: TGTGCCAGCAGCCCTGACAGGGGGCAAACACAGCCCCAGCATTTT. Its translation is CASSPDRGQTQPQHF.

CDR3 loop: CASSISGRGRGYGYTF. The DNA of the CDR3 is TGTGCCAGTAGTATTTCGGGCAGGGGACGAGGTTATGGCTACACCTTC. The rearrangement joins TRBV19 to TRBJ1-2, with D possibly TRBD1 on 6 matching bases. Trimming pared 3 bases from V and 5 bases from J, leaving 19 bases between. Germline assignment: CDR1 LNHDA and CDR2 SQIVND (reference sequence). This CDR3 contains 16 residues.

J is TRBJ1-2 and V is TRBV24-1; D possibly corresponds to TRBD1 (6 bases). Germline assignment: CDR1 KGHDR and CDR2 SFDVKD. V shed 7 bases and J shed 4 bases, with 18 bases lying between them. This CDR3 comprises 15 residues. The CDR3 DNA reads as TGTGCCACCAGCCCCGCTCGGGGGGCTGGCTATGGCTACACCTTC. It codes for CATSPARGAGYGYTF.

This clone was seen only a few times. This chain joins TRBV6-1 and TRBJ2-7, with 13 bases aligning to TRBD2. With V trimmed by 3 bases and J by 5 bases, 1 base remained unmatched. The CDR3 runs to 14 residues. The germline V gene has CDR1 MNHNS and CDR2 SASEGT. The CDR3 DNA reads as TGTGCCAGCAGTGAGACTAGCGGGGGGCACGAGCAGTACTTC. Its translation: CASSETSGGHEQYF.

This clone has just one count. The V and J genes are TRBV13 and TRBJ2-1, with 10 positions matching TRBD2. The V gene end was trimmed by 5 bases and the J gene end by 4 bases; junction bases not matched to a gene: 8. Germline CDR1 reads PRHDT; CDR2 reads FYEKMQ (reference sequence). CDR3 size: 16 residues. As DNA, the CDR3 is TGTGCCAGCAGCCCGCCTAGCGGGAGACAGTACAATGAGCAGTTCTTC. Amino acid sequence: CASSPPSGRQYNEQFF.

The V gene is TRBV6-5, the J gene TRBJ2-1, with D unresolved. Germline V gene lookup returns CDR1 MNHEY and CDR2 SVGAGI. The CDR3 covers 13 residues. Trimming removed 3 bases at V and 9 bases at J, with 12 bases between. The CDR3 loop reads CASSYIAPGEQFF. CDR3 bases: TGTGCCAGCAGTTATATTGCGCCGGGTGAGCAGTTCTTC.

This chain connects TRBV7-3 to TRBJ2-1; 16 bases are shared with TRBD2. The CDR3 totals 16 residues. Looked up from germline, CDR1 is SGHTA and CDR2 is FQGTGA. V shed 4 bases, J shed 8 bases, and the junction held 5 bases outside the gene matches. The CDR3 nucleotides are TGTGCCAGCAGCTCGGGACTAGCGGGAGGGAAGTATGAGCAGTTCTTC. Translation: CASSSGLAGGKYEQFF.

This chain uses TRBV6-6 with TRBJ2-1, with a tentative D call TRBD2 (6 bases). This CDR3 contains 12 residues. Trimming took 5 bases from V and 15 from J, leaving 17 bases between them. Looked up from germline, CDR1 is MNHNY and CDR2 is SVGAGI (reference sequence). The CDR3, as DNA: TGTGCCAGCAGTACCGAAACAGCGGGTCGGTTCTTC. Its translation: CASSTETAGRFF.

The chain couples TRBV12-5 to TRBJ2-5, with TRBD2 matching 8 bases. Germline V gives CDR1 LGHNT, CDR2 FRNRAP. Unmatched junction bases numbered 8, after V lost 5 bases and J lost 3 bases. The CDR3 has 15 residues. This CDR3 reads CASGPPGTRKETQYF. The DNA for the CDR3 is TGTGCTAGTGGTCCTCCCGGGACTAGAAAAGAGACCCAGTACTTC.

The gene calls are TRBV6-5 and TRBJ2-5; 8 positions match TRBD2. V lost 4 bases and J lost 5; bases outside the gene matches: 6. CDR1 is MNHEY, CDR2 SVGAGI, per germline. The CDR3 runs 14 residues. The CDR3 nucleotides are TGTGCCAGCAGTTTCCGAGCGGGGGTTGAGACCCAGTACTTC. Protein sequence: CASSFRAGVETQYF.

The genes are TRBV29-1 and TRBJ1-2; tentative D call: TRBD1 (5 bases). Germline CDR1 reads SQVTM; CDR2 reads ANQGSEA. The CDR3 is 14 residues long. V was cut by 5 bases and J by 2 bases, with 15 bases left in between. The DNA for the CDR3 is TGCAGCGTTTGGGTTGGTTCAGGGAACTATGGCTACACCTTC. Protein product: CSVWVGSGNYGYTF.

The V gene is TRBV28, the J gene TRBJ2-5, with 7 bases that match TRBD1. The CDR3 extends over 17 amino acids. The junction had 17 bases not matched to a gene; V was cut back by 6 bases and J by 4 bases. Germline CDR1 MDHEN, CDR2 SYDVKM. The CDR3 DNA follows: TGTGCCAGCAGGGCCCCACAGGGGAAAGTGGGGAGAGAGACCCAGTACTTC. Its translation is CASRAPQGKVGRETQYF. The entire variable domain, with the rest obtained from reference TRBV28 and TRBJ2-5, is as follows: DVKVTQSSRYLVKRTGEKVFLECVQDMDHENMFWYRQDPGLGLRLIYFSYDVKMKEKGDIPEGYSVSREKKERFSLILESASTNQTSMYLCASRAPQGKVGRETQYFGPGTRLLVL.

The V and J genes are TRBV10-3 and TRBJ2-2, with D possibly being TRBD1 (6 bases). V was shortened by 6 bases and J by 5 bases, with 10 bases between the two germline ends. The CDR3 consists of 13 residues. Germline CDR1 ENHRY, CDR2 SYGVKD. Here the CDR3 reads CAIRDSQTGELFF. The CDR3 region has the DNA TGTGCCATCAGGGACAGCCAAACCGGGGAGCTGTTTTTT.